One and the same sample provided the 32 T cell receptor beta chains below, sequenced in a study of T-cell memory formation after mild COVID-19. TCRdb used MiXCR to reprocess the 5' RACE reads, holding one entry per CDR3 protein. This table has about 310,000 distinct CDR3 sequences, roughly 15% appearing once. The sequencing input was PBMCs or a T cell subset sorted from them (not recorded which). The receptors here all came from a man between 18 and 29 years old who had mild COVID-19 (a few samples of this study predate the infection). Cell type and time point are not known.

In its sample, this clonotype was seen a few times. This chain joins TRBV24-1 and TRBJ2-7, with D possibly matching TRBD1 (6 bases). The CDR3 contains 12 residues. The V end was cut by 9 bases, the J end by 3 bases, with 11 bases between. CDR1 is KGHDR, CDR2 SFDVKD, per germline. The CDR3 reads CATHQGNYEQYF. CDR3 in DNA: TGTGCCACCCACCAGGGGAACTACGAGCAGTACTTC.

This clonotype was recorded at least ten times. The V and J genes are TRBV4-2 and TRBJ2-5; a weak D match, TRBD2 (6 bases). This CDR3 spans 14 amino acids. CDR1 LGHNA and CDR2 YNFKEQ come from the germline V gene. V shed 0 bases and J shed 5 bases, with 10 bases lying between them. The CDR3 DNA reads as TGTGCCAGCAGCCAAGAGGCAGGGAGGGAGACCCAGTACTTC. Encoded protein: CASSQEAGRETQYF.

This clonotype was detected a few times. This chain uses TRBV11-2 with TRBJ2-2; D unresolved. Trimming took off 3 bases at V and 2 bases at J, with 7 bases between the two ends. Germline lookup yields CDR1 SGHAT and CDR2 FQNNGV. CDR3 size: 14 residues. The CDR3, as DNA: TGTGCCAGCAGCTTGGTCCCTAACACCGGGGAGCTGTTTTTT. Protein sequence: CASSLVPNTGELFF.

This clonotype has more than one count but fewer than ten. Germline and junction disagree at one end, which may indicate a read error. CDR3 amino acids: CASTLEPQLNGELFF. The DNA for the CDR3 is TGTGCCAGCACCTTAGAACCCCAATTGAACGGGGAGCTGTTTTTT. The rearrangement uses TRBV11-3 and TRBJ2-2; D gene unclear. The V gene's germline CDR1 is SGHNT and CDR2 YENEEA. This CDR3 is built from 15 residues.

This clonotype came up a few times. This chain joins TRBV5-1 and TRBJ2-1; 8 bases map to TRBD2. This CDR3 spans 15 amino acids. Trimming cost V 6 bases and J 7 bases; bases outside gene matches: 12. CDR1 and CDR2 (germline): SGHRS, YFSETQ. DNA for the CDR3: TGCGCCAGCACCGGGGGAGGAGTAGCGGGAAATGAGCAGTTCTTC. Translation gives CASTGGGVAGNEQFF.

This clonotype was detected only a few times. The J gene is TRBJ2-3, the V gene TRBV27; D remains ambiguous. The CDR3 is made up of 13 amino acids. With 2 bases removed from V and 6 bases from J, the gap between germline ends came to 9 bases. Looked up from germline, CDR1 is MNHEY and CDR2 is SMNVEV (reference sequence). The CDR3 nucleotides are TGTGCCAGCAGTTTAAGAGTAGGCGATACGCAGTATTTT. Translation: CASSLRVGDTQYF.

This clonotype was observed a handful of times. This chain uses TRBV5-1 with TRBJ2-5; no reliable D call. V was pared by 0 bases and J by 1 base, with 7 bases between. The CDR3 loop spans 14 amino acids. Germline CDR1 reads SGHRS; CDR2 reads YFSETQ. The CDR3 DNA follows: TGCGCCAGCAGCTTGGGGACCCTCCAAGAGACCCAGTACTTC. Its protein product is CASSLGTLQETQYF.

This chain connects TRBV7-2 to TRBJ2-1, with TRBD2 matching 10 bases. Unmatched junction bases numbered 8, after V lost 5 bases and J lost 7 bases. The germline V gene has CDR1 SGHTA and CDR2 FQGNSA. This CDR3 is built from 15 residues. CDR3 in amino acids: CASSNHPSGGNEQFF. CDR3 in DNA: TGTGCCAGCAGCAACCACCCTAGCGGGGGTAATGAGCAGTTCTTC.

This clonotype came up a few times. The chain links TRBV11-2 to TRBJ2-7, with D unclear. This CDR3 region has 15 residues. The germline V and J ends were trimmed by 0 bases and 0 bases, with 9 bases remaining between them. Germline lookup yields CDR1 SGHAT and CDR2 FQNNGV. Here the CDR3 reads CASSLERLRSYEQYF. The CDR3 DNA follows: TGTGCCAGCAGCTTAGAGAGACTGCGCTCCTACGAGCAGTACTTC.

This clonotype came up a few times. The J gene is TRBJ2-1, the V gene TRBV9; D may be TRBD1 or TRBD2 (6 bases each). Trimming stripped 0 bases from V and 8 bases from J, with 18 bases between. Germline lookup yields CDR1 SGDLS and CDR2 YYNGEE. The CDR3 runs 16 residues. CDR3 sequence: CASSVASGAPGDEQFF. The CDR3, as DNA: TGTGCCAGCAGCGTAGCTTCGGGGGCCCCCGGGGATGAGCAGTTCTTC.

This chain links TRBV7-9 with TRBJ1-1; D is ambiguous. This CDR3 spans 13 amino acids. V was trimmed by 1 base and J by 4 bases, leaving 7 bases between them. Looked up from germline, CDR1 is SEHNR and CDR2 is FQNEAQ (reference sequence). The CDR3 sequence is CASSLEGLTEAFF. The CDR3 region has the DNA TGTGCCAGCAGCTTAGAGGGTCTCACTGAAGCTTTCTTT.

Remarks on this clonotype: The junction differs from germline at one of its ends, possibly a read error. The chain recombines TRBV24-1 with TRBJ2-1, with 7 bases identical to TRBD1. The CDR3 has 17 residues. CDR1 KGHDR and CDR2 SFDVKD come from the germline V gene. CDR3 in amino acids: CATREGDSSSSYNEQFF. The CDR3 DNA reads TGTGCCACCCGTGAAGGGGACAGTTCGAGCTCCTACAATGAGCAGTTCTTC.

This clonotype has just a few counts. The V call is TRBV29-1, the J call TRBJ1-1; D not certain. Germline V CDR1 and CDR2: SQVTM, ANQGSEA. This CDR3 is built from 12 residues. The ends were cut back, 6 bases at V and 6 bases at J, with 14 bases in the middle. Here the CDR3 DNA reads TGCAGCGTGAGGGAGGGCGGCGCTGAAGCTTTCTTT. Translated: CSVREGGAEAFF.

The rearrangement uses TRBV15 and TRBJ2-1; TRBD1 matches at 9 bases. The germline V gene encodes CDR1 LNHNV and CDR2 YYDKDF (reference sequence). Germline trimming cut 3 bases from V and 9 bases from J; bases unmatched to any gene: 9. There are 15 residues in the CDR3. Written as DNA, the CDR3 is TGTGCCACCAGCAGTCCGGGACAGGGAGCCTTTGAGCAGTTCTTC. This codes for CATSSPGQGAFEQFF.

This clonotype turned up a few times. The chain links TRBV28 to TRBJ2-3, with 12 bases that match TRBD2. The germline gives CDR1 MDHEN, CDR2 SYDVKM. The CDR3 covers 16 residues. With V trimmed by 6 bases and J by 1 base, 5 bases remained unmatched. For the CDR3, the DNA is TGTGCCAGCAGAACAAGACTAGCGGGGGGCACAGATACGCAGTATTTT. The encoded protein is CASRTRLAGGTDTQYF.

J is TRBJ2-7 and V is TRBV7-9; 11 nucleotides match TRBD2. The CDR3 runs to 17 residues. Germline CDR1 is SEHNR and CDR2 is FQNEAQ (reference sequence). V shed 2 bases and J 1 base; nucleotides not matched to a gene: 7. CDR3 sequence (DNA): TGTGCCAGCAGCTTACTTCTTACTAGCGGGGGTTCCTACGAGCAGTACTTC. Protein sequence: CASSLLLTSGGSYEQYF.

The genes are TRBV9 and TRBJ2-5; tentatively, D is TRBD1 (6 bases). V was shortened by 2 bases and J by 1 base, with 12 bases between the two germline ends. The CDR3 is 15 residues long. The germline V gene has CDR1 SGDLS and CDR2 YYNGEE. The CDR3 loop is CASSVTGHLQETQYF. CDR3 coding DNA: TGTGCCAGCAGCGTGACAGGACATCTCCAAGAGACCCAGTACTTC.

This clonotype was recorded many times. The genes are TRBV7-8 and TRBJ1-4, with D uncertain. Germline CDR1 reads SGHVS; CDR2 reads FQNEAQ. V was clipped by 0 bases and J by 3 bases, with 11 bases between them. The CDR3 has 16 amino acids. CDR3 loop: CASSLAQAIANEKLFF. CDR3 nucleotides: TGTGCCAGCAGCTTAGCGCAGGCCATAGCTAATGAAAAACTGTTTTTT.

In this sample, this clonotype turned up a few times. J is TRBJ1-5 and V is TRBV9, with D perhaps matching TRBD1 (5 bases). CDR1 and CDR2 (germline): SGDLS, YYNGEE. This CDR3 spans 15 amino acids. Deletions cut 0 bases from V and 4 bases from J, with 11 bases between. The CDR3, as DNA: TGTGCCAGCAGCGTAGACCCGACAGCGAATCAGCCCCAGCATTTT. This translates into CASSVDPTANQPQHF.

This clonotype was seen a few times. The rearrangement links TRBV7-3 to TRBJ2-1; 14 positions match TRBD2. V lost 3 bases to trimming and J lost 6 bases; unmatched junction nucleotides: 1. CDR1 and CDR2 from the germline V gene are SGHTA and FQGTGA. The CDR3 totals 15 residues. CDR3 in DNA: TGTGCCAGCAGCTTTGGGACTAGCGGGGGCAATGAGCAGTTCTTC. This translates into CASSFGTSGGNEQFF. The full variable domain, completed using reference TRBV7-3 and TRBJ2-1, is GAGVSQTPSNKVTEKGKYVELRCDPISGHTALYWYRQSLGQGPEFLIYFQGTGAADDSGLPNDRFFAVRPEGSVSTLKIQRTERGDSAVYLCASSFGTSGGNEQFFGPGTRLTVL.

The chain is built from TRBV5-1 and TRBJ2-2; D gene unclear. The V gene lost 0 bases and the J gene lost 8 bases, with 11 bases spanning the gap. Germline V gene lookup returns CDR1 SGHRS and CDR2 YFSETQ. The CDR3 spans 14 residues. CDR3 sequence reads: CASSLVASPGELFF. In DNA, the CDR3 is TGCGCCAGCAGCTTGGTGGCCTCACCTGGGGAGCTGTTTTTT.

This clonotype was recorded a few times. V usage is TRBV7-9 and J usage is TRBJ2-3; D not resolved. Trimming cost V 2 bases and J 5 bases, with 8 bases left between them. CDR1 is SEHNR, CDR2 FQNEAQ, per germline (reference sequence). The CDR3 contains 13 residues. In DNA form, the CDR3 reads TGTGCCAGCAGCTTATACTGGTTAGATACGCAGTATTTT. This sequence encodes CASSLYWLDTQYF.

The V call is TRBV10-3, the J call TRBJ2-7, with a tentative D call TRBD2 (5 bases). The length of the CDR3 is 12 residues. V lost 6 bases to trimming and J lost 5 bases, with 11 bases between them. Per the germline V gene, CDR1 is ENHRY and CDR2 is SYGVKD. The CDR3 DNA reads as TGTGCCATCAGACGGGATAGCCACGAGCAGTACTTC. This codes for CAIRRDSHEQYF.

This clonotype was observed a handful of times. Here the CDR3 DNA reads TGTGCCAGCAGCTTCCCGGAACTCAATGGCTACACCTTC. Its protein product is CASSFPELNGYTF. The chain recombines TRBV7-3 with TRBJ1-2; D is ambiguous. The germline V and J ends were trimmed by 3 bases and 6 bases, with 11 bases remaining between them. Germline V CDR1 and CDR2: SGHTA, FQGTGA. This CDR3 has 13 residues. Full variable domain (outside the CDR3, taken from reference TRBV7-3 and TRBJ1-2): GAGVSQTPSNKVTEKGKYVELRCDPISGHTALYWYRQSLGQGPEFLIYFQGTGAADDSGLPNDRFFAVRPEGSVSTLKIQRTERGDSAVYLCASSFPELNGYTFGSGTRLTVV.

The chain links TRBV5-1 to TRBJ1-6; the match to TRBD1 covers 7 bases. CDR3 length: 14 residues. Germline lookup yields CDR1 SGHRS and CDR2 YFSETQ. Losses at the gene ends were 4 bases for V and 9 bases for J; bases not matched to a gene: 7. The CDR3 coding sequence is TGCGCCAGCAGCGGCGGGACAGAGGTTTCACCCCTCCACTTT. This encodes CASSGGTEVSPLHF.

This clonotype was found a few times. V is TRBV20-1 and J is TRBJ1-2, with a tentative D call TRBD1 (5 bases). The V gene's germline CDR1 is DFQATT and CDR2 SNEGSKA (reference sequence). The CDR3 is 13 amino acids. V was shortened by 6 bases and J by 2 bases, with 13 bases between the two germline ends. CDR3: CSARDPANYGYTF. CDR3 DNA sequence: TGCAGTGCCCGGGACCCCGCGAACTATGGCTACACCTTC.

The chain carries TRBV20-1 and TRBJ1-2; D remains unclear. This CDR3 is built from 13 residues. With 4 bases removed from V and 6 bases from J, the gap between germline ends came to 15 bases. Germline CDR1 reads DFQATT; CDR2 reads SNEGSKA (reference sequence). CDR3 region: CSAITPGRDGYTF. The CDR3 DNA is TGCAGTGCTATAACCCCGGGAAGGGATGGCTACACCTTC.

This clonotype appeared a few times. The chain links TRBV4-1 to TRBJ1-2, with a tentative D call TRBD1 (5 bases). The V gene's germline CDR1 is MGHRA and CDR2 YSYEKL. The V and J ends lost 4 bases and 3 bases respectively, with 24 bases between them. This CDR3 is 18 amino acids long. The CDR3 DNA sequence: TGCGCCAGCAGCCCCCTGGGCCGGGACCGGCTAGGCGACTATGGCTACACCTTC. Its protein product is CASSPLGRDRLGDYGYTF.

The CDR3 nucleotides are TGCGCCAGCAGCCTGGGGACAGGGAATTACTATGGCTACACCTTC. Encoded protein: CASSLGTGNYYGYTF. The rearrangement links TRBV5-1 to TRBJ1-2; 9 nucleotides match TRBD1. CDR1 is SGHRS and CDR2 is YFSETQ in the germline V gene. There are 15 residues in the CDR3. The V segment lost 4 bases and the J segment 3 bases; nucleotides outside the gene matches: 7.

This clonotype has a count of ten or more. V gene TRBV4-3 combines with J gene TRBJ2-3; 12 nucleotides match TRBD2. The germline V gene encodes CDR1 LGHNA and CDR2 YSLEER. The CDR3 covers 16 residues. The junction had 8 bases not matched to a gene; V was cut back by 4 bases and J by 6 bases. The CDR3 region is CASSPVLAGGPDTQYF. DNA of the CDR3: TGCGCCAGCAGCCCGGTGCTAGCGGGGGGGCCGGATACGCAGTATTTT.

This chain uses TRBV20-1 with TRBJ1-4; D not certain. The CDR3 runs 13 residues. In germline, CDR1 is DFQATT, CDR2 SNEGSKA (reference sequence). Trimming shortened V by 4 bases and J by 8 bases, and 14 bases separated the two germline ends. The CDR3 DNA is TGCAGTGCTACCGCCGGGCTTAGGGAAAAACTGTTTTTT. Amino acid sequence: CSATAGLREKLFF.

A few counts support this clonotype. The chain combines TRBV27 with TRBJ2-7; D is undetermined. Trimming left V 9 bases short and J 4 bases short, with 10 bases between. Germline lookup yields CDR1 MNHEY and CDR2 SMNVEV (reference sequence). CDR3 length: 11 amino acids. DNA of the CDR3: TGTGCCAGTGGAAGGGTTTACGAGCAGTACTTC. Encoded protein: CASGRVYEQYF.